This TCR beta chain is drawn from a study of T cells in Graves' hyperthyroidism and ophthalmopathy. Study as a whole: Peripheral blood was taken when the disease was first diagnosed, before any treatment began. Study-wide points: Most clonotypes expanded in the thyroid (above 0.001) were also present in blood.

This CDR3 spans 15 amino acids. V dropped 6 bases and J dropped 8; count of bases not matched to a gene: 10. Ophthalmopathy in the patients scored at least 3 on Clinical Activity Score and at least 4 on NOSPECS grade, lasting under 3 months. Exclusion criteria comprised uncontrolled infection, other autoimmune disease, pregnancy or lactation. A remark on this clonotype: What it binds is unknown.

TCR beta CDR3 regions were amplified from RNA. In the first-round RT-PCR of the TCR CDR3, the HTBI primer set was used. TCRdb itself ran the multiplex PCR reads through MiXCR, one entry per CDR3 protein. The sample gives about 640,000 distinct CDR3 sequences, roughly 14% of which show up once; about 12% is in the top ten. V gene TRBV12-3 or TRBV12-4 combines with J gene TRBJ2-1, with 10 nucleotides matching TRBD1. Material: blood. The sequence derives from a woman between 45 and 65 years old with Graves' ophthalmopathy. CDR3 sequence (DNA): TGTGCCAGCAGCATGGGACAGGGGAGGTCGGATGAGCAGTTCTTC. Its protein product is CASSMGQGRSDEQFF.